These 29 T cell receptor beta chains share one sample of origin, sequenced in a study of cytotoxic CD8 clonotypes in ibrutinib-treated CLL. Produced via immunoSEQ multiplex PCR; TCRdb's table is partial and in-frame only. The sample lists 200,000 or so clones, 79% seen once, with 10% to 12% in the top ten. Sequenced here: PBMCs, sampled after 12 months of ibrutinib treatment. The receptors come from a human donor with chronic lymphocytic leukemia.

The CDR3 DNA is TGTGCCAGCAGCCAGGGACTAGTGGCAGATACGCAGTATTTT. Encoded protein: CASSQGLVADTQYF. The chain carries TRBV14 and TRBJ2-3, with 8 bases fitting TRBD2. The V segment lost 3 bases and the J segment 4 bases; nucleotides outside the gene matches: 3. This CDR3 contains 14 residues. CDR1 SGHDN and CDR2 FVKESK come from the germline V gene. Using reference TRBV14 and TRBJ2-3 for the parts outside the CDR3, the full variable domain is EAGVTQFPSHSVIEKGQTVTLRCDPISGHDNLYWYRRVMGKEIKFLLHFVKESKQDESGMPNNRFLAERTGGTYSTLKVQPAELEDSGVYFCASSQGLVADTQYFGPGTRLTVL.

This chain links TRBV19 with TRBJ2-3, with no clear D. The CDR3 sequence is 13 residues long. Germline V gene data show CDR1 as LNHDA and CDR2 as SQIVND (reference sequence). The CDR3 is CVSSRADTDTQYF. The CDR3 region has the DNA TGTGTCTCCAGTAGGGCCGACACAGATACGCAGTATTTT.

The genes are TRBV19 and TRBJ1-2; 8 bases line up with TRBD1. V lost 7 bases, J lost 5 bases, and 9 bases stayed unmatched. Per the germline V gene, CDR1 is LNHDA and CDR2 is SQIVND (reference sequence). The CDR3 loop spans 14 amino acids. As DNA, the CDR3 is TGTGCCAGTACCCCAGCGGACAGGGCGTATGGCTACACCTTC. As protein: CASTPADRAYGYTF.

This clone has only a few counts. The V and J genes are TRBV7-9 and TRBJ1-1; D gene unclear. V was trimmed by 7 bases and J by 5 bases, leaving 11 bases between them. Germline assignment: CDR1 SEHNR and CDR2 FQNEAQ (reference sequence). This CDR3 has 12 amino acids. CDR3 sequence (DNA): TGTGCCAGCAACGATGCCCCTACTGAAGCTTTCTTT. This codes for CASNDAPTEAFF. The variable domain in full, completed from reference TRBV7-9 and TRBJ1-1, reads DTGVSQNPRHKITKRGQNVTFRCDPISEHNRLYWYRQTLGQGPEFLTYFQNEAQLEKSRLLSDRFSAERPKGSFSTLEIQRTEQGDSAMYLCASNDAPTEAFFGQGTRLTVV.

The rearrangement uses TRBV5-4 and TRBJ1-2; 8 nucleotides match TRBD1. V trimming: 4 bases; J trimming: 6 bases; junction bases outside the gene matches: 8. The V gene's germline CDR1 is SGHNT and CDR2 YYREEE (reference sequence). The CDR3 is made up of 14 amino acids. CDR3 amino acids: CASSLTRGLDGYTF. Written as DNA, the CDR3 is TGTGCCAGCAGCCTTACCAGGGGGCTGGATGGCTACACCTTC.

This clone was recorded once. Other DNA sequences in the same sample also yield this CDR3. The chain combines TRBV5-1 with TRBJ1-3; no clear D. The CDR3 spans 14 residues. Trimming stripped 4 bases from V and 4 bases from J, with 12 bases between. The germline V gene encodes CDR1 SGHRS and CDR2 YFSETQ. In nucleotides, the CDR3 is TGCGCCAGCAGCCCTCGGACGGACGGAAACACCATATATTTT. Amino acid sequence: CASSPRTDGNTIYF.

This clone was seen once. The chain has TRBV27 and TRBJ2-7; D may be TRBD1 (5 bases). This CDR3 spans 13 amino acids. The V gene lost 2 bases and the J gene lost 4 bases, with 9 bases spanning the gap. CDR1 and CDR2 (germline): MNHEY, SMNVEV (reference sequence). The CDR3 DNA sequence: TGTGCCAGCAGTTTAGGGGCCCAATACGAGCAGTACTTC. Protein product: CASSLGAQYEQYF.

V gene TRBV9 combines with J gene TRBJ2-1; a weak D match, TRBD2 (5 bases). In germline, CDR1 is SGDLS, CDR2 YYNGEE. Trimming took off 0 bases at V and 0 bases at J, with 10 bases between the two ends. The length of the CDR3 is 16 residues. The CDR3 sequence: CASSVDPGSSYNEQFF. The CDR3 DNA follows: TGTGCCAGCAGCGTAGATCCGGGAAGCTCCTACAATGAGCAGTTCTTC.

This clone occurred a few times. The CDR3 DNA reads TGTGCCAGTAGTATTCAGGGGTCCTACGAGCAGTACTTC. Its translation is CASSIQGSYEQYF. This chain joins TRBV19 and TRBJ2-7; possible D gene TRBD1, 6 bases. With 3 bases removed from V and 1 base from J, the gap between germline ends came to 7 bases. CDR3 size: 13 residues. Germline V gives CDR1 LNHDA, CDR2 SQIVND (reference sequence).

This clone was recorded a few times. The V gene is TRBV7-9, the J gene TRBJ1-3; D gene uncertain. Deletions cut 1 base from V and 0 bases from J, with 4 bases between. CDR3 size: 14 residues. Germline-derived CDR1 and CDR2 are SEHNR and FQNEAQ (reference sequence). The DNA for the CDR3 is TGTGCCAGCAGCTTAGAACACTCTGGAAACACCATATATTTT. This codes for CASSLEHSGNTIYF.

This rearrangement joins TRBV4-1 to TRBJ1-3; unclear D gene. The germline CDR1 and CDR2 sequences are MGHRA and YSYEKL. Deletions cut 1 base from V and 0 bases from J, with 7 bases between. This CDR3 has 15 amino acids. The CDR3 sequence is CASSQGIGSGNTIYF. The CDR3 DNA reads TGCGCCAGCAGCCAAGGCATAGGCTCTGGAAACACCATATATTTT.

The chain joins TRBV7-9 to TRBJ1-2, with D uncertain. From germline, CDR1 is SEHNR and CDR2 FQNEAQ (reference sequence). With 5 bases removed from V and 0 bases from J, the gap between germline ends came to 13 bases. This CDR3 comprises 15 residues. In DNA, the CDR3 is TGTGCCAGCAGCCCGCCAGGAGCTACTAACTATGGCTACACCTTC. Translated: CASSPPGATNYGYTF.

This chain's CDR3 is CASRTTKGDNEQFF. The CDR3 DNA follows: TGTGCCAGCAGGACGACAAAAGGAGACAATGAGCAGTTCTTC. This chain connects TRBV25-1 to TRBJ2-1, with D uncertain. Trimming removed 6 bases at V and 5 bases at J, with 14 bases between. The germline V gene has CDR1 MGHDK and CDR2 SYGVNS. This CDR3 has 14 residues.

V usage is TRBV18 and J usage is TRBJ2-7; the match to TRBD1 covers 8 bases. CDR3 length equals 15 residues. Looked up from germline, CDR1 is KGHSH and CDR2 is LQKENI. V trimming: 3 bases; J trimming: 2 bases; junction bases outside the gene matches: 6. This CDR3 is CASSPGQGLTYEQYF. The CDR3 DNA reads as TGTGCCAGCTCACCCGGACAGGGACTGACCTACGAGCAGTACTTC.

This sequence joins TRBV5-4 and TRBJ1-1; no clear D gene. CDR1 is SGHNT, CDR2 YYREEE, per germline (reference sequence). The CDR3 consists of 14 residues. Trimming shortened V by 3 bases and J by 0 bases, and 9 bases separated the two germline ends. The CDR3 DNA sequence: TGTGCCAGCAGCTCGGGTGGGATGAACACTGAAGCTTTCTTT. Amino acid sequence: CASSSGGMNTEAFF.

This chain joins TRBV29-1 and TRBJ1-3, with no clear D. Trimming cost V 2 bases and J 6 bases, with 14 bases left between them. The V gene's germline CDR1 is SQVTM and CDR2 ANQGSEA. This CDR3 spans 14 amino acids. The DNA of the CDR3 is TGCAGCGTTGAAACAGCAGCCTCCGCAAACACCATATATTTT. Its translation: CSVETAASANTIYF.

This rearrangement joins TRBV5-6 to TRBJ2-7; 7 bases agree with TRBD1. The CDR3 has 13 residues. V lost 2 bases, J lost 4 bases, and 3 bases stayed unmatched. CDR1 is SGHDT and CDR2 is YYEEEE in the germline V gene. The CDR3 DNA reads TGTGCCAGCAGCTTTGGCAGGGGGTACGAGCAGTACTTC. Translation gives CASSFGRGYEQYF. Complete variable domain (other parts from reference TRBV5-6 and TRBJ2-7): DAGVTQSPTHLIKTRGQQVTLRCSPKSGHDTVSWYQQALGQGPQFIFQYYEEEERQRGNFPDRFSGHQFPNYSSELNVNALLLGDSALYLCASSFGRGYEQYFGPGTRLTVT.

This chain links TRBV2 with TRBJ2-2, with D perhaps matching TRBD2 (5 bases). Germline assignment: CDR1 SNHLY and CDR2 FYNNEI. Trimming pared 7 bases from V and 7 bases from J, leaving 13 bases between. There are 13 residues in the CDR3. The CDR3 is CASIQIGSGELFF. CDR3 DNA: TGTGCCAGCATTCAAATAGGGAGCGGGGAGCTGTTTTTT.

The chain has TRBV7-2 and TRBJ2-1; no firm D call. The CDR3 length is 13 residues. Germline CDR1 SGHTA, CDR2 FQGNSA. Deletions cut 4 bases from V and 3 bases from J, with 7 bases between. This CDR3 reads CASSSNNYNEQFF. CDR3 bases: TGTGCCAGCAGCTCGAACAACTACAATGAGCAGTTCTTC. The variable domain in full, with the rest retrieved from reference TRBV7-2 and TRBJ2-1, is GAGVSQSPSNKVTEKGKDVELRCDPISGHTALYWYRQSLGQGLEFLIYFQGNSAPDKSGLPSDRFSAERTGGSVSTLTIQRTQQEDSAVYLCASSSNNYNEQFFGPGTRLTVL.

There are a few counts of this clone. At one end the junction does not follow the germline gene, possibly because of a read error. Other DNA variants within this sample encode the same CDR3. The J gene is TRBJ1-1, the V gene TRBV4-1; TRBD1 matches at 8 bases. The CDR3 has 14 residues. From germline, CDR1 is MGHRA and CDR2 YSYEKL. CDR3 residues: CASSQGDRNTEAFF. For the CDR3, the DNA is TGCGCCAGCAGCCAAGGGGACAGGAACACTGAGGCTTTCTTT.

This clone has only a few counts. Germline and junction disagree at one end, which may indicate a read error. The genes are TRBV20-1 and TRBJ1-2, with D possibly TRBD1 on 5 matching bases. The CDR3 extends over 8 amino acids. Germline CDR1 is DFQATT and CDR2 is SNEGSKA (reference sequence). CDR3: CSARDEGF. The CDR3 region has the DNA TGCAGTGCTAGAGACGAGGGGTTC.

In regard to this clone: Distinct nucleotide sequences in the sample also encode this CDR3. This chain uses TRBV5-1 with TRBJ2-7, with D unclear. Germline values: CDR1 SGHRS, CDR2 YFSETQ. This CDR3 is built from 14 residues. V was cut by 0 bases and J by 2 bases, with 9 bases left in between. The CDR3 loop reads CASSLVPGPYEQYF. In nucleotides, the CDR3 is TGCGCCAGCAGCTTGGTCCCGGGTCCCTACGAGCAGTACTTC.

The chain carries TRBV27 and TRBJ2-7; perhaps TRBD1 as D (5 bases). The CDR3 loop spans 12 amino acids. The V gene lost 6 bases and the J gene lost 7 bases, with 13 bases spanning the gap. Per the germline V gene, CDR1 is MNHEY and CDR2 is SMNVEV (reference sequence). As DNA, the CDR3 is TGTGCCAGCAGGGGGCCGTTCTCGGAGCAGTACTTC. The encoded protein is CASRGPFSEQYF.

The gene calls are TRBV10-3 and TRBJ1-1; D is unclear. The germline V gene encodes CDR1 ENHRY and CDR2 SYGVKD. V lost 4 bases and J lost 1, with 7 bases in between. The CDR3 loop spans 13 amino acids. CDR3 nucleotide sequence: TGTGCCATCAGTGTGGCCAAGAACACTGAAGCTTTCTTT. Encoded protein: CAISVAKNTEAFF.

The V call is TRBV18, the J call TRBJ2-7, with D perhaps matching TRBD2 (6 bases). Trimming shortened V by 0 bases and J by 1 base, and 7 bases separated the two germline ends. CDR1 and CDR2 (germline): KGHSH, LQKENI. This CDR3 region has 14 residues. The CDR3 loop is CASSPPGGSYEQYF. CDR3 coding DNA: TGTGCCAGCTCACCACCCGGGGGTTCCTACGAGCAGTACTTC. The whole variable domain, filled in from reference TRBV18 and TRBJ2-7, reads NAGVMQNPRHLVRRRGQEARLRCSPMKGHSHVYWYRQLPEEGLKFMVYLQKENIIDESGMPKERFSAEFPKEGPSILRIQQVVRGDSAAYFCASSPPGGSYEQYFGPGTRLTVT.

The V and J genes are TRBV6-5 and TRBJ2-5; 7 nucleotides match TRBD2. Trimming removed 6 bases from V and 5 bases from J; junction bases left unmatched: 12. The germline CDR1 and CDR2 sequences are MNHEY and SVGAGI. The CDR3 covers 15 residues. CDR3 nucleotides: TGTGCCAGCAGGGATACAGCGGGGTTAGGGGAGACCCAGTACTTC. This encodes CASRDTAGLGETQYF.

This chain joins TRBV6-6 and TRBJ2-3, with 12 bases aligning to TRBD2. The length of the CDR3 is 16 residues. Unmatched junction bases numbered 6, after V lost 4 bases and J lost 4 bases. CDR1 is MNHNY, CDR2 SVGAGI, per germline (reference sequence). CDR3 bases: TGTGCCAGCAGTTTCCTAGCGGGGGGGCCGGCAGATACGCAGTATTTT. Amino acid sequence: CASSFLAGGPADTQYF.

The V gene is TRBV5-6, the J gene TRBJ1-2, with D unclear. Trimming took off 1 base at V and 13 bases at J, with 11 bases between the two ends. CDR1 and CDR2 from the germline V gene are SGHDT and YYEEEE. The CDR3 sequence is 11 residues long. The CDR3 is CASSLSVHSTF. CDR3 DNA: TGTGCCAGCAGCTTGTCTGTTCACTCCACCTTC. Full variable domain (remainder filled in from reference TRBV5-6 and TRBJ1-2): DAGVTQSPTHLIKTRGQQVTLRCSPKSGHDTVSWYQQALGQGPQFIFQYYEEEERQRGNFPDRFSGHQFPNYSSELNVNALLLGDSALYLCASSLSVHSTFGSGTRLTVV.

The chain recombines TRBV7-9 with TRBJ2-3, with a possible D match to TRBD1 (5 bases). V was shortened by 4 bases and J by 13 bases, with 21 bases between the two germline ends. CDR1 and CDR2 from the germline V gene are SEHNR and FQNEAQ (reference sequence). This CDR3 comprises 14 residues. The CDR3 reads CASSSPVDSEGEYF. The DNA for the CDR3 is TGTGCCAGCAGCTCTCCGGTGGATTCAGAAGGGGAGTATTTT.